This TCR beta chain was observed in a study of T and B cells in COVID-19 patients. Study background: Blood was sampled from COVID-19 patients who were either actively infected or recovered. Most recovered patients had mild to moderate COVID-19 treated as outpatients. Study-wide results and caveats: Patients with COVID-19 reportedly showed strongly skewed T cell receptor beta variable and joining gene usage.

Multiplex PCR with BIOMED2 TRB-A/B primer pools amplified TRB rearrangements. TCRdb independently ran MiXCR on the multiplex PCR reads; one entry per CDR3 protein. The sample holds fewer than 3,500 distinct CDR3 sequences, about 21% seen once. Germline V gives CDR1 MNHEY, CDR2 SVGEGT. This CDR3 is built from 17 residues. Trimming took 1 base from V and 8 from J, leaving 20 bases between them. TRB was amplified from approximately 250-480 ng of blood genomic DNA. By share, this clonotype counts as medium-sized. Its target is not known. This TCR derives from a human donor with active COVID-19. The sample taken for sequencing was blood. The V gene is TRBV6-2 or TRBV6-3, the J gene TRBJ1-4; D unresolved. CDR3 residues: CASSYFELGNPREKLFF. CDR3 sequence (DNA): TGTGCCAGCAGTTACTTCGAACTTGGGAATCCGAGGGAAAAACTGTTTTTT.